The 29 T cell receptor beta chains listed next were all sequenced from one sample in a study of beta chain features in type 1 diabetes listed by TCRdb under 2018. Broader findings and caveats from the paper: In all four CD4+ subsets, TCRB CDR3 length was moderately but significantly shorter in type 1 diabetes patients.

Receptor amplification or capture employed the immunoSEQ multiplex PCR assay. The entire amount of isolated RNA was reverse transcribed using the High Capacity cDNA Reverse Transcription Kit, so the sequenced TCRB transcripts were expressed ones. TCRdb mirrors the immuneACCESS table, restricted to in-frame sequences. Some clones are absent from its copies; in checked studies, under half trace to an unresolved V gene, and the reason for the others is unknown. Within this sample are 250,000 to 350,000 clones, with 14% of them counted one time only. The leading ten clones occupy less than 0.02% of the sample. These receptors have no known antigen. Sequenced sample: naive CD4+ T cells from blood. The sample's cell subset or site, from its label and the paper: true naive CD4+ T cells. The source of these receptors is a man younger than 40 with type 1 diabetes.

The genes are TRBV6-1 and TRBJ1-2, with D tentatively TRBD1 (5 bases). The CDR3 totals 13 residues. The germline V and J ends were trimmed by 5 bases and 8 bases, with 15 bases remaining between them. Germline V CDR1 and CDR2: MNHNS, SASEGT. CDR3 in amino acids: CASSPPGAVGYTF. The CDR3 DNA reads as TGTGCCAGCAGTCCACCTGGGGCTGTAGGCTACACCTTC.

The genes are TRBV2 and TRBJ2-7, with D maybe TRBD1 (5 bases). This CDR3 is 12 amino acids long. The germline V and J ends were trimmed by 6 bases and 6 bases, with 12 bases remaining between them. Looked up from germline, CDR1 is SNHLY and CDR2 is FYNNEI. The CDR3 spells CASSFTGLEQYF. CDR3 DNA sequence: TGTGCCAGCAGCTTCACAGGTCTCGAGCAGTACTTC.

The rearrangement links TRBV19 to TRBJ2-1; 7 bases are a match to TRBD2. With V trimmed by 7 bases and J by 6 bases, 12 bases remained unmatched. The CDR3 totals 15 residues. Germline lookup yields CDR1 LNHDA and CDR2 SQIVND (reference sequence). CDR3 DNA: TGTGCCAGTACAGGCGGGAGTGGCTATCTCAATGAGCAGTTCTTC. This gives the protein CASTGGSGYLNEQFF.

This chain connects TRBV9 to TRBJ2-5; 12 bases are shared with TRBD1. The CDR3 covers 15 residues. V was clipped by 2 bases and J by 6 bases; unmatched bases: 5. The V gene's germline CDR1 is SGDLS and CDR2 YYNGEE. CDR3 in amino acids: CASSVIGTGGQTQYF. CDR3 DNA sequence: TGTGCCAGCAGCGTGATAGGGACAGGGGGCCAGACCCAGTACTTC.

This clone was detected only a few times. The rearrangement joins TRBV5-1 to TRBJ2-7, with no clear D. Germline values: CDR1 SGHRS, CDR2 YFSETQ. This CDR3 spans 14 amino acids. Trimming stripped 0 bases from V and 3 bases from J, with 10 bases between. CDR3 DNA: TGCGCCAGCAGCTTGGCCCCACAGATCTACGAGCAGTACTTC. This translates into CASSLAPQIYEQYF.

The rearrangement links TRBV10-3 to TRBJ2-1, with 10 bases that match TRBD2. The CDR3 sequence is 15 residues long. Germline V gene sequence: CDR1 ENHRY, CDR2 SYGVKD. V dropped 5 bases and J dropped 8; count of bases not matched to a gene: 9. DNA of the CDR3: TGTGCCATCAGTCCGAGCGGGAGGGCCGGTTATGAGCAGTTCTTC. Translated, it gives CAISPSGRAGYEQFF.

J is TRBJ2-2 and V is TRBV11-1; 11 bases are a match to TRBD2. Germline CDR1 is SGHAT and CDR2 is FQDESV (reference sequence). V gave up 5 bases and J gave up 6 bases; unmatched junction bases: 5. The CDR3 length is 15 residues. The CDR3 loop reads CASSLGLAVAGELFF. For the CDR3, the DNA is TGTGCCAGCAGCCTGGGACTAGCGGTCGCCGGGGAGCTGTTTTTT.

This clone was counted only a few times. This rearrangement joins TRBV11-1 to TRBJ2-1, with a possible D match to TRBD1 (5 bases). V was cut by 1 base and J by 8 bases, with 9 bases left in between. Germline CDR1 SGHAT, CDR2 FQDESV (reference sequence). This CDR3 is 13 amino acids long. DNA for the CDR3: TGTGCCAGCAGCTTAGTCAGGGATTATGAGCAGTTCTTC. This gives the protein CASSLVRDYEQFF.

The rearrangement uses TRBV5-1 and TRBJ2-3; D gene unclear. Looked up from germline, CDR1 is SGHRS and CDR2 is YFSETQ. The V end was cut by 0 bases, the J end by 2 bases, with 7 bases between. The CDR3 loop spans 14 amino acids. The CDR3 region is CASSLVPDTDTQYF. Here the CDR3 DNA reads TGCGCCAGCAGCTTGGTACCAGACACAGATACGCAGTATTTT. The full variable domain, in which reference TRBV5-1 and TRBJ2-3 provide the parts outside the CDR3, is KAGVTQTPRYLIKTRGQQVTLSCSPISGHRSVSWYQQTPGQGLQFLFEYFSETQRNKGNFPGRFSGRQFSNSRSEMNVSTLELGDSALYLCASSLVPDTDTQYFGPGTRLTVL.

This chain links TRBV7-8 with TRBJ2-7, with 11 bases aligning to TRBD2. Per germline, CDR1 SGHVS and CDR2 FQNEAQ. The CDR3 extends over 17 amino acids. Trimming took 5 bases from V and 2 from J; bases not matched to a gene: 11. CDR3 in amino acids: CASSRLGLADPTYEQYF. DNA of the CDR3: TGTGCCAGCAGCCGACTGGGACTAGCGGACCCGACCTACGAGCAGTACTTC.

The genes are TRBV5-6 and TRBJ2-1; 11 bases map to TRBD2. Per germline, CDR1 SGHDT and CDR2 YYEEEE. The V and J ends lost 4 bases and 1 base, in that order; junction bases with no gene match: 4. The CDR3 is 16 residues long. The CDR3 DNA reads as TGTGCCAGCAGCAGACTAGCGGGATTGTCCTACAATGAGCAGTTCTTC. It codes for CASSRLAGLSYNEQFF.

This clone was seen more than once but under ten times. The chain is built from TRBV4-2 and TRBJ2-3; D is uncertain. Looked up from germline, CDR1 is LGHNA and CDR2 is YNFKEQ. The V gene lost 2 bases and the J gene lost 6 bases, with 9 bases spanning the gap. The CDR3 totals 13 residues. In DNA form, the CDR3 reads TGTGCCAGCAGCCAAATCTCCGTGGATACGCAGTATTTT. This translates into CASSQISVDTQYF.

This chain links TRBV7-9 with TRBJ2-1; 11 nucleotides align to TRBD2. With 7 bases clipped from V and 5 bases from J, the junction kept 10 bases outside the gene matches. This CDR3 has 16 residues. CDR1 is SEHNR and CDR2 is FQNEAQ in the germline V gene (reference sequence). CDR3 DNA sequence: TGTGCCAGCACCAATAGCGGGAGGGAACGACACAATGAGCAGTTCTTC. Translating gives CASTNSGRERHNEQFF.

Regarding this clone: Other DNA variants within this sample encode the same CDR3. The chain combines TRBV9 with TRBJ2-3; 7 positions match TRBD1. The CDR3 runs 15 residues. The germline gives CDR1 SGDLS, CDR2 YYNGEE. Trimming removed 3 bases from V and 0 bases from J; junction bases left unmatched: 4. CDR3 region: CASSARQGSTDTQYF. The CDR3 bases are TGTGCCAGCAGCGCAAGACAGGGAAGCACAGATACGCAGTATTTT.

This clone appeared a few times. V usage is TRBV9 and J usage is TRBJ2-7; 10 bases match TRBD2. Germline V lookup: CDR1 SGDLS, CDR2 YYNGEE. The CDR3 is 16 residues long. V was clipped by 6 bases and J by 5 bases; unmatched bases: 14. CDR3 nucleotides: TGTGCCAGCATAATCAGCGGGAGGGCAGAGGCGGACGAGCAGTACTTC. It specifies CASIISGRAEADEQYF.

This clone was seen more than once but under ten times. The rearrangement links TRBV5-1 to TRBJ2-1, with 8 bases identical to TRBD2. The CDR3 consists of 16 residues. The J segment lost 4 bases and the V segment lost 4 bases, leaving 10 bases of the junction unmatched. CDR1 and CDR2 (germline): SGHRS, YFSETQ. The CDR3 sequence is CASSRQAGESYNEQFF. The CDR3 DNA reads TGCGCCAGCAGCAGACAAGCGGGAGAGTCATACAATGAGCAGTTCTTC. Together with reference TRBV5-1 and TRBJ2-1, the CDR3 gives the full variable domain: KAGVTQTPRYLIKTRGQQVTLSCSPISGHRSVSWYQQTPGQGLQFLFEYFSETQRNKGNFPGRFSGRQFSNSRSEMNVSTLELGDSALYLCASSRQAGESYNEQFFGPGTRLTVL.

This clone has a handful of counts. The V gene is TRBV19, the J gene TRBJ2-7; D is possibly TRBD1 (6 bases). The CDR3 is made up of 13 amino acids. V lost 6 bases and J 2 bases, leaving 11 bases between the germline ends. In germline, CDR1 is LNHDA, CDR2 SQIVND (reference sequence). CDR3 sequence (DNA): TGTGCCAGTAGCCCTGGACAGCCCTACGAGCAGTACTTC. It encodes CASSPGQPYEQYF. Complete variable domain (other parts from reference TRBV19 and TRBJ2-7): DGGITQSPKYLFRKEGQNVTLSCEQNLNHDAMYWYRQDPGQGLRLIYYSQIVNDFQKGDIAEGYSVSREKKESFPLTVTSAQKNPTAFYLCASSPGQPYEQYFGPGTRLTVT.

This clone was counted between two and nine times. At one boundary the junction diverges from the germline segment, which might be a read error. This chain connects TRBV6-5 to TRBJ2-1; 10 nucleotides align to TRBD2. From germline, CDR1 is MNHEY and CDR2 SVGAGI. This CDR3 has 14 amino acids. Here the CDR3 DNA reads TGTGCCACCAGTAGCGGGAGGAAGGTCAATGAGCAGTTCTTC. Its translation is CATSSGRKVNEQFF.

This clone has just a few counts. The V gene is TRBV4-3, the J gene TRBJ2-3; D is unresolved. Trimming took 0 bases from V and 5 from J, leaving 15 bases between them. Per the germline V gene, CDR1 is LGHNA and CDR2 is YSLEER. The CDR3 consists of 16 residues. CDR3 sequence reads: CASSQDNRRFGDTQYF. CDR3 in DNA: TGCGCCAGCAGCCAAGATAACCGGCGGTTCGGAGATACGCAGTATTTT.

This clone appeared a few times. The rearrangement joins TRBV18 to TRBJ2-7, with TRBD1 identical over 9 bases. This CDR3 contains 14 residues. The ends lost 2 bases at V and 3 bases at J; junction bases unmatched: 2. Germline lookup yields CDR1 KGHSH and CDR2 LQKENI. DNA for the CDR3: TGTGCCAGCTCACCAGGGGACAGGGTCTACGAGCAGTACTTC. Translated, it gives CASSPGDRVYEQYF. Supplemented by reference TRBV18 and TRBJ2-7, the full variable domain reads NAGVMQNPRHLVRRRGQEARLRCSPMKGHSHVYWYRQLPEEGLKFMVYLQKENIIDESGMPKERFSAEFPKEGPSILRIQQVVRGDSAAYFCASSPGDRVYEQYFGPGTRLTVT.

J is TRBJ1-1 and V is TRBV27, with unresolved D. V was clipped by 10 bases and J by 2 bases, with 20 bases between them. The germline V gene encodes CDR1 MNHEY and CDR2 SMNVEV (reference sequence). This CDR3 is 15 amino acids long. CDR3 amino acids: CATRLVEAGNTEAFF. CDR3 nucleotides: TGTGCCACCAGACTCGTGGAGGCGGGAAACACTGAAGCTTTCTTT.

In nucleotides, the CDR3 is TGTGCCAGCAGCAAAGGGACTAGCGGGAGGGCCTTGACGGACGAGCAGTACTTC. It translates to CASSKGTSGRALTDEQYF. The rearrangement joins TRBV5-4 to TRBJ2-7; 16 bases match TRBD2. V trimming: 4 bases; J trimming: 5 bases; junction bases outside the gene matches: 12. The germline V gene encodes CDR1 SGHNT and CDR2 YYREEE (reference sequence). The CDR3 has 18 amino acids.

This clone has just a few counts. The gene calls are TRBV2 and TRBJ2-3; D is unclear. The V end was cut by 2 bases, the J end by 5 bases, with 8 bases between. The CDR3 consists of 13 residues. CDR1 is SNHLY, CDR2 FYNNEI, per germline. The CDR3 DNA is TGTGCCAGCAGTGAACAGGCCTTAGATACGCAGTATTTT. As protein: CASSEQALDTQYF. The full variable domain, in which reference TRBV2 and TRBJ2-3 provide the parts outside the CDR3, is EPEVTQTPSHQVTQMGQEVILRCVPISNHLYFYWYRQILGQKVEFLVSFYNNEISEKSEIFDDQFSVERPDGSNFTLKIRSTKLEDSAMYFCASSEQALDTQYFGPGTRLTVL.

In this sample, this clone turned up a few times. This rearrangement joins TRBV19 to TRBJ2-7, with 9 bases fitting TRBD2. The CDR3 has 15 residues. Germline lookup yields CDR1 LNHDA and CDR2 SQIVND (reference sequence). The V segment lost 6 bases and the J segment 2 bases; nucleotides outside the gene matches: 8. As DNA, the CDR3 is TGTGCCAGTAGGGAAGCGGGAGGAATCCCCTACGAGCAGTACTTC. Translation gives CASREAGGIPYEQYF.

V and J are TRBV5-1 and TRBJ2-7, with a possible D match to TRBD2 (5 bases). The CDR3 runs 16 residues. Germline lookup yields CDR1 SGHRS and CDR2 YFSETQ. Trimming pared 0 bases from V and 3 bases from J, leaving 16 bases between. CDR3 sequence: CASSLGPRRLDYEQYF. The CDR3, as DNA: TGCGCCAGCAGCTTGGGCCCCAGGAGGCTAGACTACGAGCAGTACTTC.

This clone was observed a few times. The chain has TRBV4-3 and TRBJ1-1; 9 positions agree with TRBD1. With V trimmed by 0 bases and J by 5 bases, 4 bases remained unmatched. CDR3 length: 15 amino acids. Germline lookup yields CDR1 LGHNA and CDR2 YSLEER. CDR3: CASSQDWTGVTEAFF. CDR3 nucleotide sequence: TGCGCCAGCAGCCAAGATTGGACAGGGGTAACTGAAGCTTTCTTT.

This clone was seen only a few times. CDR3 in amino acids: CASSFRLIGTDTQYF. CDR3 sequence (DNA): TGTGCCAGCAGCTTCCGACTAATAGGCACAGATACGCAGTATTTT. The chain is built from TRBV7-2 and TRBJ2-3; possibly TRBD2 for D (5 bases). V was shortened by 3 bases and J by 1 base, with 11 bases between the two germline ends. CDR1 is SGHTA and CDR2 is FQGNSA in the germline V gene. CDR3 length: 15 residues.

This clone was observed a handful of times. The rearrangement links TRBV5-4 to TRBJ2-1, with TRBD2 matching over 8 bases. CDR3 length equals 14 residues. V was pared by 5 bases and J by 9 bases, with 10 bases of the junction left unmatched. Germline CDR1 and CDR2: SGHNT and YYREEE (reference sequence). CDR3 residues: CASSSNRLAREQFF. The DNA of the CDR3 is TGTGCCAGCAGTTCCAACCGACTAGCGCGTGAGCAGTTCTTC.

This clone occurred a few times. The chain combines TRBV7-3 with TRBJ2-1; the D gene is possibly TRBD2 (5 bases). CDR1 and CDR2 from the germline V gene are SGHTA and FQGTGA. Trimming stripped 1 base from V and 3 bases from J, with 10 bases between. The CDR3 totals 15 residues. CDR3 residues: CASSLNGGGYNEQFF. CDR3 in DNA: TGTGCCAGCAGCTTAAATGGAGGAGGCTACAATGAGCAGTTCTTC.